This T cell receptor (beta chain) was documented in a study of control samples from healthy donors and cancer patients. Germline-derived CDR1 and CDR2 are LNHDA and SQIVND (reference sequence). The trim removed 3 bases at V and 9 bases at J, leaving 16 bases unmatched. The CDR3 is made up of 18 amino acids. TCRdb's table, derived via immunoSEQ multiplex PCR, lists solely in-frame clones and lacks some. The sample records about 100,000 clones, roughly 87% being singletons. The V call is TRBV19, the J call TRBJ2-1; 11 nucleotides match TRBD2. This clonotype was obtained from a woman between 45 and 60 years old in good health. Source material: blood. The CDR3 spells CASSMGGGLAGRGGEQFF. The CDR3 region has the DNA TGTGCCAGTAGTATGGGGGGCGGACTAGCGGGCCGTGGAGGTGAGCAGTTCTTC.